The rows below give T cell receptor beta chains drawn from one sample of a study of blood T cell repertoires in COVID-19. Clones were sequenced by immunoSEQ multiplex PCR, and TCRdb holds only the in-frame ones, with some missing. Of more than 35,000 clones in the sample, about nine tenths were seen once. The material sequenced was peripheral blood. The receptor set was obtained from a human donor in a cohort sampled during active COVID-19. Both conserved end residues are part of each CDR3. The D gene is left open where the match is weak. Only part of the rows carry a size: once, few, many, or a class if the clone is expanded.

>13|TRBJ2-1|TRBV19|NA|NA
CASKLRWEDEQFF
TGTGCCAGTAAACTAAGGTGGGAGGATGAGCAGTTCTTC
>14|TRBJ1-4|TRBV2|NA|NA
CASSEIRGGEKLFF
TGTGCCAGCAGTGAGATCAGGGGTGGTGAAAAACTGTTTTTT
>12|TRBJ1-2|TRBV5-5|NA|NA
CASSSRVGYYTF
TGTGCCAGCAGCTCCAGGGTGGGGTATTACACCTTC
>15|TRBJ2-1|TRBV4-3|TRBD2|NA
CASSRASGGHNEQFF
TGCGCCAGCAGCCGGGCTAGCGGGGGGCACAATGAGCAGTTCTTC
>14|TRBJ2-1|TRBV6-2/TRBV6-3|NA|NA
CASSYMAGATEQFF
TGTGCCAGCAGTTACATGGCGGGGGCAACTGAGCAGTTCTTC
>11|TRBJ2-1|TRBV9|NA|NA
CASSVNNEQFF
TGTGCCAGCAGCGTTAACAATGAGCAGTTCTTC
>15|TRBJ2-3|TRBV2|TRBD1|NA
CASRDRGSYGDTQYF
TGTGCCAGCAGGGACAGGGGATCATACGGCGATACGCAGTATTTT
>15|TRBJ1-4|TRBV6-5|NA|once
CASNRQVATNEKLFF
TGTGCCAGCAATAGACAGGTTGCAACTAATGAAAAACTGTTTTTT
>15|TRBJ1-3|TRBV30|NA|NA
CAWSVGRLTGNTIYF
TGTGCCTGGAGTGTAGGCAGGCTGACTGGAAACACCATATATTTT
>13|TRBJ1-5|TRBV5-1|NA|once
CASSLDQGQPQHF
TGCGCCAGCAGCCTAGACCAGGGGCAGCCCCAGCATTTT
>15|TRBJ2-1|TRBV7-9|TRBD2|NA
CASSFPSGGYNEQFF
TGTGCCAGCAGCTTCCCGAGCGGGGGCTACAATGAGCAGTTCTTC
>14|TRBJ1-3|TRBV30|NA|NA
CAWSQTGSGNTIYF
TGTGCCTGGAGTCAGACAGGCTCTGGAAACACCATATATTTT
>13|TRBJ2-1|TRBV11-3|NA|NA
CASSLDSYNEQFF
TGTGCCAGCAGCTTAGATAGCTACAATGAGCAGTTCTTC
>13|TRBJ1-1|TRBV5-6|NA|NA
CASSPGGRAEAFF
TGTGCCAGCAGCCCCGGAGGGAGGGCTGAAGCTTTCTTT
>14|TRBJ2-5|TRBV9|NA|NA
CASSVGLGGETQYF
TGTGCCAGCAGCGTAGGACTAGGAGGAGAGACCCAGTACTTC
>12|TRBJ2-3|TRBV5-4|NA|NA
CASSLNRHTQYF
TGTGCCAGCAGCTTGAACAGACATACGCAGTATTTT
>12|TRBJ1-5|TRBV24-1|NA|NA
CATSDGGQPQHF
TGTGCCACCAGTGACGGAGGACAGCCCCAGCATTTT
>15|TRBJ2-1|TRBV5-1|TRBD1|NA
CASSGEGAPYNEQFF
TGCGCCAGCAGCGGCGAGGGGGCCCCCTACAATGAGCAGTTCTTC
>12|TRBJ1-1|TRBV12-3/TRBV12-4|NA|NA
CATVLLNTEAFF
TGTGCCACGGTCCTCTTGAACACTGAAGCTTTCTTT
>15|TRBJ1-4|TRBV19|TRBD1|NA
CASSSGQPGNEKLFF
TGTGCCAGTAGTTCGGGACAGCCGGGTAATGAAAAACTGTTTTTT
>15|TRBJ1-6|TRBV4-1|NA|few
CASSQLDRESSPLHF
TGCGCCAGCAGCCAACTTGACAGAGAAAGTTCACCCCTCCACTTT
>16|TRBJ2-7|TRBV5-8|TRBD1|NA
CASSSDRGTHVYEQYF
TGTGCCAGCAGCTCCGACAGGGGGACCCATGTCTACGAGCAGTACTTC
>17|TRBJ2-1|TRBV29-1|NA|NA
CSVGLVRRDSKNNEQFF
TGCAGCGTTGGTTTAGTAAGGCGGGACTCTAAAAACAATGAGCAGTTCTTC
>14|TRBJ2-2|TRBV19|NA|NA
CASSIVSGFGELFF
TGTGCCAGTAGTATAGTTTCCGGGTTTGGGGAGCTGTTTTTT
>13|TRBJ1-2|TRBV5-1|TRBD1|NA
CASSPTGDYGYTF
TGCGCCAGCAGCCCAACAGGGGACTATGGCTACACCTTC
>16|TRBJ1-4|TRBV7-8|NA|once
CASSIILGGANEKLFF
TGTGCCAGCAGCATTATCTTGGGCGGGGCAAATGAAAAACTGTTTTTT
>15|TRBJ2-1|TRBV12-5|TRBD2|few
CASGPPAGAYNEQFF
TGTGCTAGTGGTCCCCCAGCGGGAGCCTACAATGAGCAGTTCTTC
>14|TRBJ2-7|TRBV5-4|NA|NA
CASSLLAGEDEQYF
TGTGCCAGCAGCTTGTTGGCAGGGGAAGACGAGCAGTACTTC
>13|TRBJ1-6|TRBV3-1/TRBV3-2|NA|NA
CASSQELRLALHF
TGTGCCAGCAGCCAAGAGTTGCGTCTGGCCCTCCACTTT